This T cell receptor (beta chain) stems from a study of early stage breast cancer tumors. Background on the study: About 8 ER+/PR+/HER2- tumors were invasive ductal; a few were invasive lobular. Around 10-fold was the mean read coverage per sample.

TCRdb's table, derived via immunoSEQ multiplex PCR, lists solely in-frame clones and lacks some. The sample records about 51,000 clones, roughly 73% being singletons. The CDR3 loop spans 16 amino acids. Trimming removed 4 bases from V and 2 bases from J; junction bases left unmatched: 5. Germline V gene sequence: CDR1 MNHEY, CDR2 SVGAGI. A note on this clone: Antigen specificity is unknown.

Notes on the study in general: Bulk DNA sequencing of unsorted cells missed chain pairing and markers. Blood repertoires resembled normal breast more than tumor.

Sequenced input: blood. The rearrangement uses TRBV6-5 and TRBJ2-2, with TRBD1 identical over 9 bases. The receptor was isolated from a person between 35 and 49 years old with breast cancer. CDR3: CASSSGQGLNTGELFF. CDR3 in DNA: TGTGCCAGCAGTTCGGGACAGGGATTAAACACCGGGGAGCTGTTTTTT.